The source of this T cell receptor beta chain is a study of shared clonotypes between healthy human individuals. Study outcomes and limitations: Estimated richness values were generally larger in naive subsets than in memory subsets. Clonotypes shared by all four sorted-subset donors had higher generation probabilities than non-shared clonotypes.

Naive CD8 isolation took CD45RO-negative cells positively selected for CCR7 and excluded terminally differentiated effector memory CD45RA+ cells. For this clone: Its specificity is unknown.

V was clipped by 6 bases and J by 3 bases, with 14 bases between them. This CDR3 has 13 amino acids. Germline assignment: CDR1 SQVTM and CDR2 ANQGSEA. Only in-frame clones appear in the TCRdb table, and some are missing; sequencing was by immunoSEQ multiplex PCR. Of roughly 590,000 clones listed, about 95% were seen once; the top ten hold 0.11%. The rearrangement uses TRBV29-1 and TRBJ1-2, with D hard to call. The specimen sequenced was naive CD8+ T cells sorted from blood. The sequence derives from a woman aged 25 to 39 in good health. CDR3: CSVPESGYYGYTF. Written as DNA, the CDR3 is TGCAGCGTCCCCGAAAGCGGGTACTATGGCTACACCTTC.